This T cell receptor (beta chain) was identified in a study of T cell responses to AZD1222 COVID-19 vaccine. With 5 bases removed from V and 6 bases from J, the gap between germline ends came to 22 bases. The V gene's germline CDR1 is SGHTA and CDR2 FQGNSA. The CDR3 totals 16 residues. TCRdb keeps only in-frame clones here, not all; method: immunoSEQ multiplex PCR. The data show around 130,000 clones, 70% to 90% seen once. The receptor comes from an adult who received the AZD1222 COVID-19 vaccine. The input for sequencing was peripheral blood, taken 28 days after the second AZD1222 dose. The chain uses TRBV7-2 and TRBJ1-2; possible D gene TRBD1, 5 bases. CDR3 loop: CASSPHPWGGTDGYTF. The CDR3 bases are TGTGCCAGCAGCCCACACCCGTGGGGCGGAACTGATGGCTACACCTTC.